This T cell receptor (beta chain) was captured in a study of chemoradiotherapy in HPV16-positive cancers. Study as a whole: Candidate HPV-specific clones and shared TCR motifs came from a couple of HPV16-positive patients.

Study-level points and caveats: Non-HPV-specific T cells did not expand in tumors during treatment, whereas candidate HPV-specific clones and E7-related motifs did. Functional assays defining HPV-specific T cells used only a couple of HPV16-positive patients.

Only in-frame clones appear in the TCRdb table, and some are missing; sequencing was by immunoSEQ multiplex PCR. The table has 20,000 to 25,000 clones, about nine tenths seen once. CDR1 is PRHDT, CDR2 FYEKMQ, per germline (reference sequence). This CDR3 is 14 amino acids long. Trimming shortened V by 1 base and J by 5 bases, and 12 bases separated the two germline ends. Of note for this clone: Antigen unknown.

Over chemoradiotherapy, repertoires were sampled more than once. The material sequenced was blood, taken from a patient who underwent chemoradiotherapy. The chain couples TRBV13 to TRBJ2-7, with D unclear. This sequence was found in a human donor with HPV-associated anogenital cancer. CDR3 nucleotide sequence: TGTGCCAGCAGCTTAGCACCTCCGCCTGACGAGCAGTACTTC. Translation: CASSLAPPPDEQYF.